Listed below are T cell receptor beta chains from one sample, sequenced in a study of blood T cell repertoires in COVID-19. Using immunoSEQ multiplex PCR, the repertoire was profiled, and TCRdb retains in-frame clones only, with some absent. The sample holds 250,000 or so clones, roughly four fifths seen once. Sequenced input: PBMCs or T cells enriched from blood (not recorded which). These receptors were obtained from a woman in her thirties or forties who had been exposed to COVID-19. The CDR3 runs from the conserved cysteine through the conserved F or W. The D gene is left open where the match is weak. Some rows have no size entry. The others give once, few or many, or a class for an expanded clone.

D: NA; V: TRBV9; size: once; J: TRBJ1-1; CDR3: CASSAEVLLNTEAFF; DNA: TGTGCCAGCAGCGCCGAGGTGTTGCTGAACACTGAAGCTTTCTTT
D: NA; V: TRBV2; size: NA; J: TRBJ2-3; CDR3: CASRPGDPTDTQYF; DNA: TGTGCCAGCAGACCAGGGGACCCCACAGATACGCAGTATTTT
D: NA; V: TRBV6-5; size: NA; J: TRBJ1-4; CDR3: CASSYSGSGNEKLFF; DNA: TGTGCCAGCAGTTACTCGGGCAGCGGTAATGAAAAACTGTTTTTT
D: NA; V: TRBV28; size: NA; J: TRBJ2-3; CDR3: CASSLTDTQYF; DNA: TGTGCCAGCAGCCTTACAGATACGCAGTATTTT
D: TRBD2; V: TRBV3-1/TRBV3-2; size: once; J: TRBJ2-1; CDR3: CASSPISGGGADEQFF; DNA: TGTGCCAGCAGCCCGATAAGTGGCGGGGGGGCGGATGAGCAGTTCTTC
D: NA; V: TRBV6-4; size: NA; J: TRBJ1-6; CDR3: CASRAYSPLHF; DNA: TGTGCCAGCAGGGCCTATTCACCCCTCCACTTT
D: TRBD1; V: TRBV30; size: NA; J: TRBJ1-6; CDR3: CAWAPETGAYNSPLHF; DNA: TGTGCCTGGGCCCCCGAGACAGGGGCGTATAATTCACCCCTCCACTTT
D: TRBD1; V: TRBV7-2; size: NA; J: TRBJ1-4; CDR3: CASSLGDSSLEKLFF; DNA: TGTGCCAGCAGCTTAGGGGACAGTTCCCTTGAAAAACTGTTTTTT
D: NA; V: TRBV15; size: NA; J: TRBJ1-5; CDR3: CATSRGGRNQPQHF; DNA: TGTGCCACCAGCAGGGGTGGGCGCAATCAGCCCCAGCATTTT
D: NA; V: TRBV7-2; size: many; J: TRBJ1-6; CDR3: CASSPGSGPYSPLHF; DNA: TGTGCCAGCAGCCCGGGTAGCGGACCCTATTCACCCCTCCACTTT
D: TRBD1; V: TRBV20-1; size: many; J: TRBJ2-7; CDR3: CSASPGTGASYEQYF; DNA: TGCAGTGCTAGTCCCGGGACAGGGGCCTCCTACGAGCAGTACTTC
D: NA; V: TRBV28; size: NA; J: TRBJ1-1; CDR3: CASSPGGFSTEAFF; DNA: TGTGCCAGCAGCCCGGGGGGGTTCAGCACTGAAGCTTTCTTT
D: NA; V: TRBV6-6; size: NA; J: TRBJ1-3; CDR3: CASGGSGNTIYF; DNA: TGTGCCAGCGGAGGGTCTGGAAACACCATATATTTT
D: TRBD1; V: TRBV19; size: NA; J: TRBJ1-5; CDR3: CASSIRTGASNQPQHF; DNA: TGTGCCAGTAGTATCCGGACAGGGGCTAGCAATCAGCCCCAGCATTTT
D: NA; V: TRBV21-1; size: NA; J: TRBJ1-1; CDR3: CAFHFPRGVGAFF; DNA: TGTGCCTTCCATTTCCCCCGGGGGGTCGGAGCTTTCTTT
D: NA; V: TRBV7-9; size: NA; J: TRBJ1-1; CDR3: CASSREGDEAFF; DNA: TGTGCCAGCAGCCGAGAGGGGGATGAAGCTTTCTTT
D: NA; V: TRBV5-1; size: NA; J: TRBJ1-2; CDR3: CASRGREHGYTF; DNA: TGCGCCAGCAGAGGCAGGGAACATGGCTACACCTTC
D: NA; V: TRBV4-3; size: few; J: TRBJ2-1; CDR3: CASSRQQGEDEQFF; DNA: TGCGCCAGCAGCCGACAGCAGGGGGAGGATGAGCAGTTCTTC
D: TRBD1; V: TRBV2; size: NA; J: TRBJ2-7; CDR3: CASWGESNRGAPTYF; DNA: TGTGCCAGCTGGGGTGAATCGAACAGGGGGGCACCGACTTACTTC
D: NA; V: TRBV3-1/TRBV3-2; size: once; J: TRBJ1-5; CDR3: CASSQGSSLSDQPQHF; DNA: TGTGCCAGCAGCCAAGGCAGCTCCTTGAGCGATCAGCCCCAGCATTTT
D: NA; V: TRBV7-3; size: NA; J: TRBJ2-5; CDR3: CASSTASGGGRETQYF; DNA: TGTGCCAGCAGTACCGCCTCGGGCGGAGGGCGAGAGACCCAGTACTTC
D: NA; V: TRBV7-2; size: NA; J: TRBJ2-3; CDR3: CASSSQGLGGGRTDTQYF; DNA: TGTGCCAGCAGCTCCCAAGGATTAGGAGGCGGCCGCACAGATACGCAGTATTTT
D: TRBD1; V: TRBV19; size: NA; J: TRBJ2-2; CDR3: CASSISQGVLSGELFF; DNA: TGTGCCAGTAGTATATCACAGGGGGTTCTTTCCGGGGAGCTGTTTTTT
D: TRBD2; V: TRBV7-3; size: NA; J: TRBJ2-3; CDR3: CASSPGGGGAPDTQYF; DNA: TGTGCCAGCAGCCCCGGGGGCGGGGGGGCCCCAGATACGCAGTATTTT
D: NA; V: TRBV2; size: NA; J: TRBJ1-5; CDR3: CASRRDFQPQHF; DNA: TGTGCCAGCAGACGGGACTTTCAGCCCCAGCATTTT
D: NA; V: TRBV4-3; size: NA; J: TRBJ1-5; CDR3: CASSQERASNQPQHF; DNA: TGCGCCAGCAGCCAAGAGCGCGCTAGCAATCAGCCCCAGCATTTT
D: TRBD2; V: TRBV4-2; size: NA; J: TRBJ2-1; CDR3: CASSPGRREGNEQFF; DNA: TGTGCCAGCAGCCCCGGACGGCGGGAGGGGAATGAGCAGTTCTTC
D: TRBD1; V: TRBV27; size: NA; J: TRBJ1-5; CDR3: CASKESRGDQPQHF; DNA: TGTGCCAGCAAAGAGAGCAGGGGGGATCAGCCCCAGCATTTT
D: NA; V: TRBV5-1; size: NA; J: TRBJ1-2; CDR3: CASSLEVVVTGNYGYTF; DNA: TGCGCCAGCAGCTTGGAAGTGGTTGTTACAGGGAACTATGGCTACACCTTC
D: TRBD1; V: TRBV5-1; size: once; J: TRBJ1-1; CDR3: CASSLIGQGKTEAFF; DNA: TGCGCCAGCAGCTTGATCGGACAGGGCAAAACTGAAGCTTTCTTT
D: NA; V: TRBV6-5; size: many; J: TRBJ1-1; CDR3: CASSYGVAGAEAFF; DNA: TGTGCCAGCAGTTACGGAGTGGCGGGCGCTGAAGCTTTCTTT
D: NA; V: TRBV5-8; size: NA; J: TRBJ2-7; CDR3: CASSLVRGGEQYF; DNA: TGTGCCAGCAGCTTGGTTAGGGGTGGCGAGCAGTACTTC
D: TRBD2; V: TRBV5-1; size: NA; J: TRBJ2-7; CDR3: CASSFIAGVSYEQYF; DNA: TGCGCCAGCAGCTTCATAGCGGGTGTGTCCTACGAGCAGTACTTC
D: TRBD1; V: TRBV5-1; size: NA; J: TRBJ1-6; CDR3: CASSIQGAGSPLHF; DNA: TGCGCCAGCAGCATTCAGGGGGCAGGTTCACCCCTCCACTTT
D: TRBD1; V: TRBV18; size: NA; J: TRBJ2-5; CDR3: CASSPAVGTDQETQYF; DNA: TGTGCCAGCTCACCAGCCGTGGGGACAGACCAAGAGACCCAGTACTTC
D: NA; V: TRBV5-1; size: once; J: TRBJ2-2; CDR3: CASSARGFRVGGELFF; DNA: TGCGCCAGCAGCGCCAGGGGATTTAGGGTTGGCGGGGAGCTGTTTTTT
D: NA; V: TRBV7-6; size: few; J: TRBJ2-1; CDR3: CASSVSSRVGVYNEQFF; DNA: TGTGCCAGCAGCGTTAGTTCCAGGGTAGGGGTCTACAATGAGCAGTTCTTC
D: NA; V: TRBV7-3; size: NA; J: TRBJ1-2; CDR3: CASSLIGQGLSYTF; DNA: TGTGCCAGCAGCTTAATTGGCCAGGGCCTGAGCTACACCTTC
D: TRBD1; V: TRBV5-1; size: NA; J: TRBJ1-1; CDR3: CASSLLDRGSAEAFF; DNA: TGCGCCAGCAGCTTACTCGACAGGGGTTCTGCTGAAGCTTTCTTT
D: NA; V: TRBV28; size: few; J: TRBJ1-1; CDR3: CASSLRGRGSGNTEAFF; DNA: TGTGCCAGCAGTTTACGGGGGAGGGGCTCTGGGAACACTGAAGCTTTCTTT
D: NA; V: TRBV3-1/TRBV3-2; size: NA; J: TRBJ1-6; CDR3: CASSQGGGLPGNSPLHF; DNA: TGTGCCAGCAGCCAAGGGGGGGGTTTACCCGGGAATTCACCCCTCCACTTT
D: TRBD1; V: TRBV11-2; size: few; J: TRBJ1-5; CDR3: CASSSDRDQPQHF; DNA: TGTGCCAGCAGCTCCGACAGGGATCAGCCCCAGCATTTT
D: TRBD1; V: TRBV24-1; size: NA; J: TRBJ1-4; CDR3: CATSDPGQGGEKLFF; DNA: TGTGCCACCAGTGATCCGGGACAGGGGGGTGAAAAACTGTTTTTT
D: TRBD1; V: TRBV29-1; size: NA; J: TRBJ1-5; CDR3: CSVRQGSNQPQHF; DNA: TGCAGCGTTAGACAGGGGAGCAATCAGCCCCAGCATTTT
D: TRBD2; V: TRBV4-1; size: NA; J: TRBJ2-1; CDR3: CASSQDYLAAGDHFNEQFF; DNA: TGCGCCAGCAGCCAAGATTATCTGGCAGCGGGGGACCACTTCAATGAGCAGTTCTTC
D: TRBD1; V: TRBV24-1; size: NA; J: TRBJ2-4; CDR3: CATSDKDRVGKNIQYF; DNA: TGTGCCACCAGTGACAAAGACAGGGTTGGCAAAAACATTCAGTACTTC
D: TRBD2; V: TRBV7-2; size: NA; J: TRBJ2-3; CDR3: CASSPNSGGSFRDTQYF; DNA: TGTGCCAGCAGTCCAAATAGCGGGGGGTCTTTCCGAGATACGCAGTATTTT
D: TRBD1; V: TRBV28; size: few; J: TRBJ1-5; CDR3: CASSSPQGALMHQPQHF; DNA: TGTGCCAGCAGTTCACCTCAGGGGGCCCTAATGCATCAGCCCCAGCATTTT
D: TRBD1; V: TRBV5-1; size: NA; J: TRBJ1-1; CDR3: CASSLEDRVREAFF; DNA: TGCGCCAGCAGCTTGGAGGACAGGGTAAGGGAAGCTTTCTTT
D: NA; V: TRBV27; size: NA; J: TRBJ1-1; CDR3: CASSLYNRDPNTEAFF; DNA: TGTGCCAGCAGTTTATATAACAGGGATCCGAACACTGAAGCTTTCTTT
D: NA; V: TRBV9; size: NA; J: TRBJ2-5; CDR3: CASSVGSSQQGTQYF; DNA: TGTGCCAGCAGCGTAGGGTCTTCTCAACAGGGGACCCAGTACTTC
D: NA; V: TRBV18; size: NA; J: TRBJ1-2; CDR3: CASSPEGEGYGYTF; DNA: TGTGCCAGCTCACCGGAGGGGGAGGGCTATGGCTACACCTTC
D: NA; V: TRBV6-1; size: NA; J: TRBJ1-6; CDR3: CASSDRRLLGNSPLHF; DNA: TGTGCCAGCAGTGATAGGAGACTCCTCGGTAATTCACCCCTCCACTTT
D: TRBD1; V: TRBV6-5; size: few; J: TRBJ1-2; CDR3: CASRSRGHGYGYTF; DNA: TGTGCCAGCCGTTCCAGGGGGCACGGCTATGGCTACACCTTC
D: TRBD1; V: TRBV10-2; size: NA; J: TRBJ1-1; CDR3: CATRGGTGSEAFF; DNA: TGCGCCACAAGGGGAGGGACAGGATCTGAAGCTTTCTTT
D: TRBD1; V: TRBV19; size: NA; J: TRBJ1-5; CDR3: CASSQIRQGDQPQHF; DNA: TGTGCCAGTAGTCAGATTCGACAGGGGGATCAGCCCCAGCATTTT
D: TRBD1; V: TRBV18; size: NA; J: TRBJ1-2; CDR3: CASSPPGQAGIYGYTF; DNA: TGTGCCAGCTCACCACCGGGACAGGCGGGAATCTATGGCTACACCTTC
D: TRBD1; V: TRBV15; size: few; J: TRBJ1-1; CDR3: CATSRALGQVNTEAFF; DNA: TGTGCCACCAGCAGAGCGCTGGGACAGGTGAACACTGAAGCTTTCTTT